This T cell receptor beta chain was recorded in a study of T cells after yellow fever vaccination. This clonotype was seen repeatedly, ten times or more. V was cut by 3 bases and J by 1 base, with 14 bases left in between. The V gene's germline CDR1 is MGHRA and CDR2 YSYEKL. This CDR3 contains 16 residues. Each CDR3 protein gets one entry after TCRdb re-called the 5' RACE reads with MiXCR. The sample yields 100,000 to 150,000 distinct CDR3 sequences, 7.2% seen once. This TCR was recovered from a man between 18 and 29 years old who received the YFV17D yellow fever vaccine. The gene calls are TRBV4-1 and TRBJ2-3; D possibly matches TRBD1 or TRBD2 (5 bases each). The sample consisted of CD4+ T cells sorted from PBMCs, taken 45 days after the first yellow fever vaccination. As DNA, the CDR3 is TGCGCCAGCAGCCACGCGACGGGGCCGGGCACAGATACGCAGTATTTT. Translating it yields CASSHATGPGTDTQYF.